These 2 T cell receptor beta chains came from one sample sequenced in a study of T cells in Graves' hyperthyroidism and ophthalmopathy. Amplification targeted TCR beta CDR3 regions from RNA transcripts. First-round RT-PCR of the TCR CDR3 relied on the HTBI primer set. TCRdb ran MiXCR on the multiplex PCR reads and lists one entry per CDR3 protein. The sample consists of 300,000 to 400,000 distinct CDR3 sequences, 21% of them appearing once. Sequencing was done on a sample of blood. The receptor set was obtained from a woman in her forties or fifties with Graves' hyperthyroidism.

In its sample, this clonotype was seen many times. CDR3 in DNA: TGTGCCAGCAGCGGGACTATCCCAGAGACCCAGTACTTC. Translating gives CASSGTIPETQYF. The chain is built from TRBV28 and TRBJ2-5, with 7 bases that match TRBD2. Germline V gives CDR1 MDHEN, CDR2 SYDVKM. The CDR3 is 13 amino acids. The junction had 5 bases not matched to a gene; V was cut back by 6 bases and J by 4 bases.

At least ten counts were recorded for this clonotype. Written as DNA, the CDR3 is TGTGCCAGCAGCGTAGATCGGGTAACGGCGGGCTACACCTTC. Residues: CASSVDRVTAGYTF. The rearrangement links TRBV9 to TRBJ1-2, with D hard to call. The CDR3 consists of 14 residues. Germline assignment: CDR1 SGDLS and CDR2 YYNGEE. The V gene lost 0 bases and the J gene lost 8 bases, with 14 bases spanning the gap.